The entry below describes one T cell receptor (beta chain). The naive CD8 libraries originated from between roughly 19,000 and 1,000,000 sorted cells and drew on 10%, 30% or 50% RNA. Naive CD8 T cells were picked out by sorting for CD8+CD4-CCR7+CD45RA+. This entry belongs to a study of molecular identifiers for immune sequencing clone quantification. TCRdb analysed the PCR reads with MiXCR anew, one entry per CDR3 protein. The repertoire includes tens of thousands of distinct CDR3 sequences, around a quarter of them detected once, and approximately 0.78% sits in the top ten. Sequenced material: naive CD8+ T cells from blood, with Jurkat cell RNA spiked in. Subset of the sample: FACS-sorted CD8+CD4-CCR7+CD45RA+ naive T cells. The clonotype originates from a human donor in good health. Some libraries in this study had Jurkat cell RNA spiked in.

CDR3 nucleotides: TGTGCCAGCAGCTTAAACGTGGGTTCACCCCTCCACTTT. This translates into CASSLNVGSPLHF. The chain couples TRBV7-9 to TRBJ1-6; D not resolved. This CDR3 region has 13 residues. Germline-derived CDR1 and CDR2 are SEHNR and FQNEAQ (reference sequence). V lost 2 bases and J lost 9, with 8 bases in between.